This T cell receptor beta chain was retrieved from a study of blood T cell repertoires in COVID-19. In the study overall: In each case, the material was cDNA or gDNA derived from T cells, B-cell-depleted T cells, or PBMCs.

Trimming removed 4 bases from V and 5 bases from J, with 20 bases in between. The CDR3 totals 16 residues. CDR1 and CDR2 from the germline V gene are SQVTM and ANQGSEA. Some clones are missing from TCRdb's copy, which holds only in-frame ones; the method was immunoSEQ multiplex PCR. The sample contains about 440,000 clones, roughly 85% of which appear only once. This clone was counted only a few times. Ages ranged from roughly 18 to 95 years, with residence in under 25 US areas. Input material: PBMCs or T cells enriched from blood (not recorded which). The chain is built from TRBV29-1 and TRBJ2-2; D perhaps matches TRBD1 (6 bases). The receptor comes from a woman aged 18 to 35 with acute COVID-19. Here the CDR3 DNA reads TGCAGCGTTGTAATTAATGGGGCAGGGGAAACCGGGGAGCTGTTTTTT. Its translation: CSVVINGAGETGELFF.